The clone carrying this T cell receptor beta chain showed up just a few times. What it binds is unknown. Only in-frame clones appear in the TCRdb table, and some are missing; sequencing was by immunoSEQ multiplex PCR. The table includes some 150,000 clones, roughly 85% detected once. The sample comes from a study of T cell responses to AZD1222 COVID-19 vaccine. CDR3 length: 11 residues. Between the trimmed V and J ends, which lost 0 bases and 3 bases, there was a span of 0 bases. Germline lookup yields CDR1 SGDLS and CDR2 YYNGEE. Study findings and constraints: Donors were largely white British and mainly female; clonal diversity was possibly underestimated.

This receptor was taken from an adult who received the MenACWY meningococcal vaccine as a control. The chain employs TRBV9 and TRBJ2-5; D gene uncertain. The specimen was peripheral blood, collected 28 days after the second dose of the MenACWY control vaccine. CDR3 nucleotide sequence: TGTGCCAGCAGCGTAGAAGAGACCCAGTACTTC. Translation gives CASSVEETQYF.